The 20 T cell receptor beta chains listed next were all sequenced from one sample in a study of blood T cell repertoires in COVID-19. The method was immunoSEQ multiplex PCR; TCRdb's version includes in-frame clones alone and lacks a portion of them. This sample has about 200,000 clones, with about 85% found just once. The sequenced sample was peripheral blood. The receptors stem from a woman of 80 years or more with acute or convalescent COVID-19.

The count of this clone is one. The CDR3 loop reads CASRPDLLGYGYTF. The CDR3 nucleotides read TGTGCCAGTAGGCCGGACTTGTTAGGTTATGGCTACACCTTC. V usage is TRBV19 and J usage is TRBJ1-2; D is unclear. V lost 6 bases and J 5 bases, leaving 16 bases between the germline ends. The length of the CDR3 is 14 residues. CDR1 is LNHDA and CDR2 is SQIVND in the germline V gene (reference sequence).

The rearrangement joins TRBV7-8 to TRBJ2-1, with 11 bases aligning to TRBD2. Per the germline V gene, CDR1 is SGHVS and CDR2 is FQNEAQ. V lost 11 bases and J lost 4; bases outside the gene matches: 4. CDR3 length: 13 amino acids. CDR3 in amino acids: CAAGTSGYNEQFF. The CDR3 DNA sequence: TGTGCCGCAGGGACTAGCGGATACAATGAGCAGTTCTTC.

This chain connects TRBV6-6 to TRBJ2-3; TRBD2 aligns across 7 bases. The CDR3 length is 15 residues. Germline assignment: CDR1 MNHNY and CDR2 SVGAGI (reference sequence). The trim removed 8 bases at V and 1 base at J, leaving 9 bases unmatched. Here the CDR3 DNA reads TGTGCCAGCGGGACCAGACTAGCAGGCACAGATACGCAGTATTTT. Translating gives CASGTRLAGTDTQYF.

This clone was recorded a few times. The chain couples TRBV5-1 to TRBJ2-3; 11 bases align to TRBD2. This CDR3 has 16 amino acids. With V trimmed by 4 bases and J by 7 bases, 11 bases remained unmatched. Germline values: CDR1 SGHRS, CDR2 YFSETQ. The DNA for the CDR3 is TGCGCCAGCAGCAGGGAATCTAGCGGGAGGCGGAATACGCAGTATTTT. This gives the protein CASSRESSGRRNTQYF. The variable domain in full, completed from reference TRBV5-1 and TRBJ2-3, reads KAGVTQTPRYLIKTRGQQVTLSCSPISGHRSVSWYQQTPGQGLQFLFEYFSETQRNKGNFPGRFSGRQFSNSRSEMNVSTLELGDSALYLCASSRESSGRRNTQYFGPGTRLTVL.

The rearrangement links TRBV12-3 or TRBV12-4 to TRBJ1-5; D gene uncertain. The CDR3 contains 13 residues. The V end was cut by 3 bases, the J end by 9 bases, with 12 bases between. In nucleotides, the CDR3 is TGTGCCAGCAGTTTGGGCGCCGCCTCGCCCCAGCATTTT. Amino acids: CASSLGAASPQHF.

In this sample, this clone turned up a few times. The chain uses TRBV5-1 and TRBJ2-7; 9 bases fit TRBD2. J was trimmed by 5 bases and V by 5 bases; bases with no gene match: 8. CDR1 is SGHRS, CDR2 YFSETQ, per germline. CDR3 length equals 14 residues. The CDR3 reads CASRKVAGVNEQYF. The CDR3 DNA is TGCGCCAGCAGGAAGGTAGCGGGAGTTAACGAGCAGTACTTC.

The J gene is TRBJ1-1, the V gene TRBV14, with a tentative D call TRBD1 (5 bases). Germline CDR1 SGHDN, CDR2 FVKESK. V lost 0 bases and J lost 5, with 22 bases in between. The CDR3 covers 18 residues. CDR3 in DNA: TGTGCCAGCAGCCAAGATCGGGGGGTTTTTGTTTTTAGGACTGAAGCTTTCTTT. Translated, it gives CASSQDRGVFVFRTEAFF.

V and J are TRBV7-9 and TRBJ1-5; TRBD1 agrees at 7 bases. The germline CDR1 and CDR2 sequences are SEHNR and FQNEAQ (reference sequence). The CDR3 length is 14 residues. V lost 4 bases and J lost 8; bases outside the gene matches: 8. The CDR3 spells CASSWGQTQEPQHF. Here the CDR3 DNA reads TGTGCCAGCAGCTGGGGACAGACTCAGGAGCCCCAGCATTTT.

J is TRBJ1-5 and V is TRBV28; the D gene is possibly TRBD1 (5 bases). V was shortened by 1 base and J by 7 bases, with 20 bases between the two germline ends. The CDR3 extends over 17 amino acids. Germline CDR1 is MDHEN and CDR2 is SYDVKM. The CDR3 bases are TGTGCCAGCAGTTTATCCTACGGGGGGGGAGTTAACCAGCCCCAGCATTTT. Protein product: CASSLSYGGGVNQPQHF.

V is TRBV5-1 and J is TRBJ1-6; D uncertain. From germline, CDR1 is SGHRS and CDR2 YFSETQ. V dropped 2 bases and J dropped 9 bases, with 21 bases sitting between them. This CDR3 has 17 residues. The CDR3 DNA reads as TGCGCCAGCAGCTTCTTGACCGGACGGACTGGCGGTTCACCCCTCCACTTT. As protein: CASSFLTGRTGGSPLHF.

This chain uses TRBV7-8 with TRBJ1-3, with D possibly being TRBD1 (5 bases). The V gene's germline CDR1 is SGHVS and CDR2 FQNEAQ. The CDR3 extends over 15 amino acids. Trimming pared 4 bases from V and 7 bases from J, leaving 17 bases between. CDR3 DNA: TGTGCCAGCAGCTCGCGGATCCCAGGGAGGAACACCATATATTTT. Residues: CASSSRIPGRNTIYF.

The chain carries TRBV5-6 and TRBJ2-5; 9 nucleotides line up with TRBD1. Germline V gene data show CDR1 as SGHDT and CDR2 as YYEEEE. Trimming took 3 bases from V and 10 from J; bases not matched to a gene: 10. CDR3 length: 14 residues. The CDR3 loop is CASSSTGGLVNQYF. DNA for the CDR3: TGTGCCAGCAGCTCAACAGGGGGCTTGGTCAACCAGTACTTC.

V and J are TRBV10-3 and TRBJ2-7; a possible D gene is TRBD1 (5 bases). This CDR3 contains 15 residues. V shed 0 bases and J shed 5 bases, with 14 bases lying between them. Per the germline V gene, CDR1 is ENHRY and CDR2 is SYGVKD. The CDR3, as DNA: TGTGCCATCAGTGAGTCGAGCCTAGGCAGGGACGAGCAGTACTTC. Translated: CAISESSLGRDEQYF.

V is TRBV7-2 and J is TRBJ1-4, with 7 bases matching TRBD1. This CDR3 region has 15 residues. V was clipped by 8 bases and J by 8 bases; unmatched bases: 14. In germline, CDR1 is SGHTA, CDR2 FQGNSA. The CDR3 DNA is TGTGCCAGCGTCCTTCAACCGACAGGGACCGAAAAACTGTTTTTT. This translates into CASVLQPTGTEKLFF. Looking up the rest from reference TRBV7-2 and TRBJ1-4 gives the full variable domain: GAGVSQSPSNKVTEKGKDVELRCDPISGHTALYWYRQSLGQGLEFLIYFQGNSAPDKSGLPSDRFSAERTGGSVSTLTIQRTQQEDSAVYLCASVLQPTGTEKLFFGSGTQLSVL.

Turning to this clone: The same CDR3 arises from other DNA sequences in this sample as well. This chain uses TRBV29-1 with TRBJ2-2; D is unclear. V shed 4 bases and J shed 2 bases, with 8 bases lying between them. Looked up from germline, CDR1 is SQVTM and CDR2 is ANQGSEA. This CDR3 has 13 amino acids. The CDR3 spells CSVGHTNTGELFF. The CDR3, as DNA: TGCAGCGTTGGACACACTAACACCGGGGAGCTGTTTTTT.

V usage is TRBV4-3 and J usage is TRBJ2-3, with D perhaps TRBD1 (6 bases). The V gene lost 4 bases and the J gene lost 3 bases, with 11 bases spanning the gap. CDR1 LGHNA and CDR2 YSLEER come from the germline V gene. This CDR3 is 14 amino acids long. CDR3 amino acids: CASSRSQGTDTQYF. The CDR3 DNA is TGCGCCAGCAGCCGTAGCCAGGGGACAGATACGCAGTATTTT.

CDR3 region: CASSYLGQGGHYGYTF. The CDR3 coding sequence is TGTGCCAGCAGTTACCTTGGACAGGGAGGTCACTATGGCTACACCTTC. V gene TRBV6-5 combines with J gene TRBJ1-2, with 8 bases fitting TRBD1. CDR1 and CDR2 from the germline V gene are MNHEY and SVGAGI. V was pared by 2 bases and J by 3 bases, with 8 bases of the junction left unmatched. The CDR3 sequence is 16 residues long.

J is TRBJ1-1 and V is TRBV7-3, with unresolved D. CDR1 is SGHTA and CDR2 is FQGTGA in the germline V gene. The V end was cut by 5 bases, the J end by 1 base, with 8 bases between. The CDR3 is made up of 13 amino acids. CDR3 in amino acids: CASSQQENTEAFF. The CDR3 bases are TGTGCCAGCAGCCAGCAGGAGAACACTGAAGCTTTCTTT.

The V and J genes are TRBV11-2 and TRBJ2-1; TRBD1 might be the D (5 bases). Germline CDR1 reads SGHAT; CDR2 reads FQNNGV. The CDR3 covers 12 residues. Deletions cut 5 bases from V and 12 bases from J, with 14 bases between. CDR3 coding DNA: TGTGCCAGCAGCCCACAGGCCTCGGGGCAGTTCTTC. Protein: CASSPQASGQFF.

V gene TRBV4-2 combines with J gene TRBJ1-6; possibly TRBD1 for D (6 bases). This CDR3 is built from 17 residues. The V end lost 4 bases, the J end lost 5 bases, and 18 bases lay between the germline ends. Germline values: CDR1 LGHNA, CDR2 YNFKEQ. The CDR3 bases are TGTGCCAGCAGCCGAGACCCTGGGACACTGCATAATTCACCCCTCCACTTT. Amino acid sequence: CASSRDPGTLHNSPLHF.